The rows below give T cell receptor beta chains drawn from one sample of a study of shared clonotypes between healthy human individuals. Measured with immunoSEQ multiplex PCR; TCRdb has only the in-frame clones, and not every one. Counted here are roughly 1,000,000 clones, more than 75% occurring once; the ten biggest clones make up roughly 0.61%. Sequencing was performed on memory CD4+ T cells from PBMCs. These receptors were taken from a young man in good health. Some clones in this sample may be carry-over from other donors' samples. Both conserved end residues are part of each CDR3. A D gene is named only where the DNA matches it firmly. Expanded clones are given a class, and other clones once, few, many or no size at all.

19 | TRBJ2-1 | . | TRBV9 | TRBD1 | CASARAGTGGRSSYNEQFF | TGTGCCAGCGCCCGGGCCGGTACAGGGGGAAGGAGCTCCTACAATGAGCAGTTCTTC
15 | TRBJ1-1 | few | TRBV5-6 | TRBD1 | CASIESRDREGGAFF | TGTGCCAGCATCGAGTCCCGGGACAGGGAGGGGGGAGCTTTCTTT
16 | TRBJ1-1 | . | TRBV5-4 | . | CASSSLGGALNTEAFF | TGTGCCAGCAGCTCTCTGGGCGGAGCCCTGAACACTGAAGCTTTCTTT
15 | TRBJ2-5 | . | TRBV27 | . | CASTPRGVGVETQYF | TGTGCCAGCACACCAAGGGGGGTCGGTGTAGAGACCCAGTACTTC
18 | TRBJ2-1 | . | TRBV9 | . | CASSVGGASRRTLNEQFF | TGTGCCAGCAGCGTTGGGGGGGCTAGCCGTAGGACTCTCAATGAGCAGTTCTTC
17 | TRBJ2-7 | . | TRBV28 | TRBD1 | CASSSVIRGTGVYEQYF | TGTGCCAGCAGTTCCGTAATTCGAGGGACAGGAGTCTACGAGCAGTACTTC
15 | TRBJ2-1 | . | TRBV28 | . | CATLRSSGSYNEQFF | TGTGCCACCCTCCGGAGCTCCGGCTCCTACAATGAGCAGTTCTTC
17 | TRBJ1-1 | . | TRBV30 | . | CAWRASLTSTLGTEAFF | TGTGCCTGGAGAGCCAGTCTTACCTCAACCTTGGGCACTGAAGCTTTCTTT
11 | TRBJ2-7 | few | TRBV29-1 | . | CSVASGDEQYF | TGCAGCGTGGCTTCCGGGGACGAGCAGTACTTC
15 | TRBJ1-5 | . | TRBV5-6 | . | CASSLLGMSNQPQHF | TGTGCCAGCAGCTTGTTGGGGATGAGCAATCAGCCCCAGCATTTT
14 | TRBJ1-4 | once | TRBV9 | . | CASSVGASNEKLFF | TGTGCCAGCAGCGTAGGGGCAAGTAATGAAAAACTGTTTTTT
15 | TRBJ2-7 | . | TRBV11-2 | . | CASSLDRGRTYEQYF | TGTGCCAGCAGCTTAGACAGGGGAAGAACCTACGAGCAGTACTTC
15 | TRBJ1-4 | . | TRBV7-9 | TRBD1 | CASSGRTGTNEKLFF | TGTGCCAGCAGCGGACGGACAGGGACTAATGAAAAACTGTTTTTT
14 | TRBJ2-3 | once | TRBV5-1 | . | CASSWMQPTDTQYF | TGCGCCAGCAGCTGGATGCAGCCCACAGATACGCAGTATTTT
17 | TRBJ1-2 | . | TRBV18 | . | CASSPRFPHSAGEGYTF | TGTGCCAGCTCACCACGGTTCCCCCACAGCGCGGGAGAGGGCTACACCTTC
14 | TRBJ1-1 | few | TRBV7-2 | TRBD1 | CASRTGQGATKAFF | TGTGCCAGCAGGACGGGACAGGGGGCGACGAAAGCTTTCTTT
14 | TRBJ2-7 | . | TRBV9 | TRBD2 | CASSDLAGADEQYF | TGTGCCAGCAGCGACTTAGCGGGAGCGGACGAGCAGTACTTC
15 | TRBJ2-1 | many | TRBV5-6 | . | CASSRKKTVGNEQFF | TGTGCCAGCAGCCGCAAAAAAACAGTGGGCAATGAGCAGTTCTTC
14 | TRBJ1-4 | few | TRBV5-4 | . | CASSLGQDNEKLFF | TGTGCCAGCAGCTTGGGTCAAGATAATGAAAAACTGTTTTTT
14 | TRBJ1-1 | . | TRBV4-3 | . | CASSQHKVGVEAFF | TGCGCCAGCAGCCAACACAAAGTAGGGGTGGAAGCTTTCTTT
12 | TRBJ2-1 | . | TRBV29-1 | TRBD1 | CSVEKQGNEQFF | TGCAGCGTTGAGAAACAGGGGAATGAGCAGTTCTTC
12 | TRBJ1-1 | . | TRBV2 | . | CASKQTNTEAFF | TGTGCCAGCAAACAGACGAACACTGAAGCTTTCTTT
15 | TRBJ2-1 | few | TRBV11-2 | . | CASSLDLGATNEQFF | TGTGCCAGCAGCTTAGATCTCGGCGCTACCAATGAGCAGTTCTTC
16 | TRBJ1-2 | . | TRBV4-1 | TRBD1 | CASSQVVQGGTFGYTF | TGCGCCAGCAGCCAAGTTGTGCAGGGGGGCACATTTGGCTACACCTTC
15 | TRBJ2-5 | . | TRBV5-4 | . | CASSLGGAREETQYF | TGTGCCAGCAGCTTGGGGGGGGCTAGGGAAGAGACCCAGTACTTC
14 | TRBJ2-1 | . | TRBV5-1 | . | CASSLKGPANEQFF | TGCGCCAGCAGCTTGAAGGGACCAGCCAATGAGCAGTTCTTC
17 | TRBJ2-1 | . | TRBV4-1 | TRBD2 | CASSLTSGRARYNEQFF | TGCGCCAGCAGCCTTACTAGCGGGAGGGCCAGATACAATGAGCAGTTCTTC
14 | TRBJ1-1 | . | TRBV10-2 | . | CASTGGAWDTEAFF | TGCGCCAGCACGGGGGGCGCGTGGGACACCGAAGCTTTCTTT
15 | TRBJ2-7 | . | TRBV6-1 | . | CASSPQALVSYEQYF | TGTGCCAGCAGTCCCCAGGCACTAGTCTCCTACGAGCAGTACTTC
13 | TRBJ2-7 | . | TRBV6-5 | . | CASGGTVRGEQYF | TGTGCCAGTGGGGGGACGGTCCGAGGGGAGCAGTACTTC
15 | TRBJ2-1 | . | TRBV25-1 | TRBD1 | CASTNPGGSYNEQFF | TGTGCCAGCACTAATCCAGGGGGATCCTACAATGAGCAGTTCTTC
14 | TRBJ1-3 | . | TRBV30 | TRBD1 | CAWSAGGPGNTIYF | TGTGCCTGGAGTGCAGGGGGACCTGGAAACACCATATATTTT
14 | TRBJ1-2 | . | TRBV4-2 | . | CASSPGDTHYGYTF | TGTGCCAGCAGCCCGGGGGACACCCACTATGGCTACACCTTC
13 | TRBJ2-5 | . | TRBV11-2 | TRBD1 | CASSGQGFETQYF | TGTGCCAGCAGCGGACAGGGCTTTGAGACCCAGTACTTC
15 | TRBJ1-2 | . | TRBV5-5 | . | CASSLNPETNYGYTF | TGTGCCAGCAGCTTAAACCCGGAAACTAACTATGGCTACACCTTC
14 | TRBJ2-5 | . | TRBV6-1 | . | CASSEMVAQETQYF | TGTGCCAGCAGTGAAATGGTAGCCCAAGAGACCCAGTACTTC
16 | TRBJ2-7 | few | TRBV18 | . | CATAQGEPSFYYEQYF | TGTGCCACCGCACAAGGGGAGCCCTCCTTTTATTACGAGCAGTACTTC
16 | TRBJ2-3 | . | TRBV5-4 | . | CASSSLAGEVGDTQYF | TGTGCCAGCAGCTCCCTGGCAGGGGAGGTTGGAGATACGCAGTATTTT
16 | TRBJ2-5 | . | TRBV10-1 | TRBD1 | CASSENAGQGQETQYF | TGCGCCAGCAGTGAGAACGCGGGACAGGGACAAGAGACCCAGTACTTC
16 | TRBJ2-5 | . | TRBV7-6 | . | CASSPRHSRWQETQYF | TGTGCCAGCAGCCCCAGACATTCACGGTGGCAAGAGACCCAGTACTTC
13 | TRBJ1-1 | few | TRBV27 | . | CASSKGENTEAFF | TGTGCCAGCTCCAAAGGGGAGAACACTGAAGCTTTCTTT
11 | TRBJ2-5 | . | TRBV2 | . | CASQYQETQYF | TGTGCCAGCCAGTACCAAGAGACCCAGTACTTC
13 | TRBJ2-7 | . | TRBV6-5 | . | CASGSPSFYEQYF | TGTGCCAGCGGGTCCCCGTCGTTTTACGAGCAGTACTTC
18 | TRBJ2-1 | . | TRBV28 | TRBD1 | CASSFVEGAKPQYNEQFF | TGTGCCAGCAGTTTTGTTGAGGGGGCGAAGCCTCAATACAATGAGCAGTTCTTC
16 | TRBJ1-1 | . | TRBV10-3 | . | CAISESTVQQNTEAFF | TGTGCCATCAGTGAGTCGACTGTGCAGCAGAACACTGAAGCTTTCTTT